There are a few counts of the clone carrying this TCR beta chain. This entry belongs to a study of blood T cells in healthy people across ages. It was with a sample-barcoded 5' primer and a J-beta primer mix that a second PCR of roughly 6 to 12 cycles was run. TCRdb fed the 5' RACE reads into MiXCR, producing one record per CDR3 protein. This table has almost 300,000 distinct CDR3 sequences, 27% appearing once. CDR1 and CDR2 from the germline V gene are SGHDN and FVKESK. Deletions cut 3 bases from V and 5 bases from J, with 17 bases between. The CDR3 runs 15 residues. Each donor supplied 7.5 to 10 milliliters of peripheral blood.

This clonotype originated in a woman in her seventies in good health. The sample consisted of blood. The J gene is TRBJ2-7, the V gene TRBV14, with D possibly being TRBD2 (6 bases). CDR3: CASSHLSGHQDEQYF. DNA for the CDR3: TGTGCCAGCAGCCACCTGAGCGGGCACCAGGACGAGCAGTACTTC.